This T cell receptor (beta chain) is drawn from a study of T cell changes during pregnancy in multiple sclerosis (dated by TCRdb to the late 2010s). For the study in its entirety: The study examined how the T cell repertoire changed over the course of pregnancy in women with multiple sclerosis.

Libraries came from the immunoSEQ multiplex PCR assay. The clones in this table, taken by TCRdb from immuneACCESS, are in-frame only. Not every clone is retained; where verified, under half of the shortfall comes from an unresolved V gene, and the cause of the rest is unknown. Present in this sample are 55,000 to 85,000 clones, roughly 90% of which were seen just once. The top ten clonotypes cover just under 2% of the sample. From cysteine to phenylalanine, the CDR3 is 13 amino acids long. CDR3 DNA is the only sequence kept; it has 39 bases, read in frame from the first base. The V end loses 1 base and the J end loses 4 bases, and a stretch of 6 bases separates them. CDR1 and CDR2 (SGHRS, YFSETQ) derive from the germline V gene. Concerning this clone itself: It has no known antigen specificity. Nothing much larger sits one base from this clone, and base qualities are not available.

The TCR sequence derives from a female donor with multiple sclerosis, enrolled in a pregnancy study. The source was peripheral blood, collected in the second trimester of pregnancy. The rearrangement combines TRBV5-1 with TRBJ2-1, with the identity of the D gene unclear. The sequence in DNA is TGCGCCAGCAGCTTGTCCCAGTACAATGAGCAGTTCTTC. This codes for CASSLSQYNEQFF.